These 18 T cell receptor beta chains share one sample of origin, sequenced in a study of T cells after posttransplantation cyclophosphamide. Busulfan-fludarabine conditioning, marrow transplant, and cyclophosphamide on days +3 and +4 were administered. Method: immunoSEQ multiplex PCR; TCRdb's copy keeps in-frame clones and lacks some. This table holds roughly 20,000 clones, roughly 70% found once. This specimen was PBMCs, taken after an allogeneic stem cell transplant with post-transplant cyclophosphamide. These receptors all stem from a young adult male patient who received an allogeneic stem cell transplant from a related donor, was CMV-positive, and had acute GVHD only. Part of the T cell pool may stem from the graft donor.

This rearrangement joins TRBV5-1 to TRBJ2-5; the match to TRBD1 covers 10 bases. The CDR3 runs to 14 residues. CDR1 is SGHRS and CDR2 is YFSETQ in the germline V gene. The ends lost 4 bases at V and 0 bases at J; junction bases unmatched: 0. DNA of the CDR3: TGCGCCAGCAGCGGGACAGGGGACCAAGAGACCCAGTACTTC. Translation gives CASSGTGDQETQYF. The whole variable domain, remainder taken from reference TRBV5-1 and TRBJ2-5, is KAGVTQTPRYLIKTRGQQVTLSCSPISGHRSVSWYQQTPGQGLQFLFEYFSETQRNKGNFPGRFSGRQFSNSRSEMNVSTLELGDSALYLCASSGTGDQETQYFGPGTRLLVL.

J is TRBJ1-5 and V is TRBV28, with 9 bases that match TRBD1. CDR3 length: 14 amino acids. The germline CDR1 and CDR2 sequences are MDHEN and SYDVKM. J lost 7 bases, V lost 6 bases, and 7 bases had no gene match. As DNA, the CDR3 is TGTGCCAGCAGACTTACAGGGGGCAGCCAGCCCCAGCATTTT. Translated: CASRLTGGSQPQHF. The whole variable domain, filled in from reference TRBV28 and TRBJ1-5, reads DVKVTQSSRYLVKRTGEKVFLECVQDMDHENMFWYRQDPGLGLRLIYFSYDVKMKEKGDIPEGYSVSREKKERFSLILESASTNQTSMYLCASRLTGGSQPQHFGDGTRLSIL.

V usage is TRBV5-1 and J usage is TRBJ1-4; 7 nucleotides match TRBD1. The CDR3 has 15 amino acids. Germline loops: CDR1 SGHRS, CDR2 YFSETQ. V shed 0 bases, J shed 8 bases, and the junction held 7 bases outside the gene matches. The CDR3 is CASSLAAGGREKLFF. The CDR3 bases are TGCGCCAGCAGCTTGGCCGCAGGGGGTAGGGAAAAACTGTTTTTT.

This clone was counted only a few times. The V and J genes are TRBV6-6 and TRBJ2-5; 8 bases are shared with TRBD2. CDR3 length: 14 residues. Per the germline V gene, CDR1 is MNHNY and CDR2 is SVGAGI (reference sequence). Germline trimming cut 2 bases from V and 5 bases from J; bases unmatched to any gene: 4. This CDR3 is CASSYPERGETQYF. CDR3 nucleotide sequence: TGTGCCAGCAGTTACCCCGAGCGGGGGGAGACCCAGTACTTC.

A few counts support this clone. The chain has TRBV11-2 and TRBJ2-7, with D perhaps TRBD1 (6 bases). The germline V gene has CDR1 SGHAT and CDR2 FQNNGV. This CDR3 is built from 12 residues. Trimming took 4 bases from V and 6 from J, leaving 10 bases between them. CDR3 region: CASSSGAGEQYF. The CDR3 region has the DNA TGTGCCAGCAGCTCAGGGGCGGGCGAGCAGTACTTC.

This chain uses TRBV7-2 with TRBJ2-5; tentatively, D is TRBD1 (5 bases). V shed 5 bases and J shed 1 base, with 11 bases lying between them. This CDR3 has 14 amino acids. The germline V gene encodes CDR1 SGHTA and CDR2 FQGNSA. As DNA, the CDR3 is TGTGCCAGCAGCCAACGACAGACCCAAGAGACCCAGTACTTC. Its protein product is CASSQRQTQETQYF.

This chain joins TRBV28 and TRBJ1-1; D unclear. V gave up 4 bases and J gave up 7 bases, with 10 bases separating them. Germline V gives CDR1 MDHEN, CDR2 SYDVKM. This CDR3 has 12 amino acids. The CDR3 nucleotides read TGTGCCAGCAGTTGGGCCGGCGTTGAAGCTTTCTTT. This gives the protein CASSWAGVEAFF.

The chain carries TRBV11-3 and TRBJ2-7; 8 nucleotides line up with TRBD1. The V gene's germline CDR1 is SGHNT and CDR2 YENEEA. There are 16 residues in the CDR3. The V gene end was trimmed by 4 bases and the J gene end by 5 bases; junction bases not matched to a gene: 13. CDR3 residues: CASSSSETGVNHEQYF. The CDR3, as DNA: TGTGCCAGCAGCTCCTCGGAGACAGGGGTGAACCACGAGCAGTACTTC. Based on the CDR3 plus reference TRBV11-3 and TRBJ2-7, the full variable domain is EAGVVQSPRYKIIEKKQPVAFWCNPISGHNTLYWYLQNLGQGPELLIRYENEEAVDDSQLPKDRFSAERLKGVDSTLKIQPAELGDSAVYLCASSSSETGVNHEQYFGPGTRLTVT.

The rearrangement uses TRBV6-4 and TRBJ2-7; the match to TRBD2 covers 10 bases. The germline gives CDR1 MRHNA, CDR2 SNTAGT. The V and J ends lost 4 bases and 4 bases, in that order; junction bases with no gene match: 1. This CDR3 spans 13 amino acids. This CDR3 is CASSVLAGYEQYF. CDR3 sequence (DNA): TGTGCCAGCAGTGTACTAGCGGGGTACGAGCAGTACTTC.

This chain links TRBV5-4 with TRBJ2-7, with 12 nucleotides matching TRBD1. J lost 7 bases, V lost 3 bases, and 8 bases had no gene match. Looked up from germline, CDR1 is SGHNT and CDR2 is YYREEE (reference sequence). The CDR3 has 15 residues. CDR3 protein: CASSSRDRGRGEQYF. CDR3 coding DNA: TGTGCCAGCAGCTCCCGGGACAGGGGGCGCGGAGAGCAGTACTTC.

The CDR3 loop is CASSRTGEGSGANVLTF. The CDR3 DNA sequence: TGCGCCAGCAGTCGGACAGGGGAGGGCTCTGGGGCCAACGTCCTGACTTTC. The chain uses TRBV5-1 and TRBJ2-6; 9 nucleotides align to TRBD1. This CDR3 has 17 amino acids. Germline CDR1 is SGHRS and CDR2 is YFSETQ. The V gene end was trimmed by 5 bases and the J gene end by 0 bases; junction bases not matched to a gene: 6.

The chain links TRBV7-6 to TRBJ1-1; no definite D call. The CDR3 loop spans 13 amino acids. V dropped 1 base and J dropped 1 base, with 4 bases sitting between them. Germline V gene data show CDR1 as SGHVS and CDR2 as FNYEAQ. The DNA for the CDR3 is TGTGCCAGCAGCTTAGGGGCGAACACTGAAGCTTTCTTT. This encodes CASSLGANTEAFF.

This clone is deemed hyperexpanded (1% or more). The rearrangement joins TRBV4-3 to TRBJ1-6; D remains unclear. V was clipped by 3 bases and J by 4 bases, with 7 bases between them. Germline V gene sequence: CDR1 LGHNA, CDR2 YSLEER. CDR3 length equals 14 residues. For the CDR3, the DNA is TGCGCCAGCAGCCATTTGACTTATAATTCACCCCTCCACTTT. Translated: CASSHLTYNSPLHF.

This clone has only one observation. The CDR3 loop reads CASSILSLQEQFF. DNA for the CDR3: TGTGCCAGTAGTATATTGTCCCTCCAGGAGCAGTTCTTC. The chain links TRBV19 to TRBJ2-1, with no clear D. The CDR3 sequence is 13 residues long. Germline loops: CDR1 LNHDA, CDR2 SQIVND (reference sequence). The V and J ends lost 2 bases and 10 bases respectively, with 12 bases between them.

The gene calls are TRBV6-1 and TRBJ1-2, with unresolved D. Germline V gives CDR1 MNHNS, CDR2 SASEGT. The length of the CDR3 is 11 residues. V was cut by 8 bases and J by 8 bases, with 12 bases left in between. The CDR3 sequence: CASQEVNGYTF. CDR3 DNA sequence: TGTGCCAGCCAGGAGGTAAACGGCTACACCTTC.

The CDR3: CAWSTERGGYEQYF. The CDR3 DNA sequence: TGTGCCTGGAGTACGGAGCGGGGGGGCTACGAGCAGTACTTC. The chain couples TRBV30 to TRBJ2-7; 10 bases map to TRBD2. The length of the CDR3 is 14 residues. Germline CDR1 reads GTSNPN; CDR2 reads SVGIG (reference sequence). Unmatched junction bases numbered 4, after V lost 2 bases and J lost 3 bases.

CDR3 in DNA: TGTGCCAGCAGCTACCCCCGGACAGGCCAGGGTAACTATGGCTACACCTTC. Translation: CASSYPRTGQGNYGYTF. The chain uses TRBV7-2 and TRBJ1-2; TRBD1 matches at 7 bases. V gave up 4 bases and J gave up 1 base; unmatched junction bases: 12. Germline CDR1 and CDR2: SGHTA and FQGNSA. This CDR3 has 17 amino acids.

The chain carries TRBV6-1 and TRBJ1-5; D perhaps matches TRBD1 (6 bases). The ends were cut back, 7 bases at V and 9 bases at J, with 16 bases in the middle. The length of the CDR3 is 13 residues. Germline V gene sequence: CDR1 MNHNS, CDR2 SASEGT. In DNA form, the CDR3 reads TGTGCCAGCACCGAACCAGGGGATATGCCCCAGCATTTT. As protein: CASTEPGDMPQHF.